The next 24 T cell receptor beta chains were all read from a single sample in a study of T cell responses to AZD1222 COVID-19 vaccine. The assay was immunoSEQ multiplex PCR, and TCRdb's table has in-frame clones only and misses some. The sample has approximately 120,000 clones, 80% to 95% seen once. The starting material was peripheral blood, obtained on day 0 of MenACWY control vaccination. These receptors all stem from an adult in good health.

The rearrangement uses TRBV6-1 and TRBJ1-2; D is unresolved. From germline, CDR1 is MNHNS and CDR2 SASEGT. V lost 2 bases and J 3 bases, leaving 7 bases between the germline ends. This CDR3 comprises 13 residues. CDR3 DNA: TGTGCCAGCAGTGAATCCGGGGACTATGGCTACACCTTC. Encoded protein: CASSESGDYGYTF.

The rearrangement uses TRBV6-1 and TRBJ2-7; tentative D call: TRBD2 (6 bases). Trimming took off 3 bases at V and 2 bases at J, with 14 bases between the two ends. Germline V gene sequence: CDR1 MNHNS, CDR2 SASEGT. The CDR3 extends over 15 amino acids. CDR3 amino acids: CASSDGDGGAYEQYV. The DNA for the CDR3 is TGTGCCAGCAGTGACGGCGACGGGGGAGCCTACGAGCAGTACGTC.

The CDR3 reads CASSQTGDRSNQPQHF. The DNA of the CDR3 is TGTGCCAGCAGCCAAACAGGGGATAGGAGCAATCAGCCCCAGCATTTT. The chain links TRBV7-8 to TRBJ1-5; 7 nucleotides line up with TRBD1. Germline V gene data show CDR1 as SGHVS and CDR2 as FQNEAQ. V was clipped by 5 bases and J by 1 base; unmatched bases: 8. The CDR3 consists of 16 residues.

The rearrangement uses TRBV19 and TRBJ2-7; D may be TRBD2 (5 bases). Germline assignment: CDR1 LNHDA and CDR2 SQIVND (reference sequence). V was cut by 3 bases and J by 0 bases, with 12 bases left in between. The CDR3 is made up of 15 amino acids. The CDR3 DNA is TGTGCCAGTAGTATCGATCCCCGGGACTCCTACGAGCAGTACTTC. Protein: CASSIDPRDSYEQYF. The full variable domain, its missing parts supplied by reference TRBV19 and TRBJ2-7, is DGGITQSPKYLFRKEGQNVTLSCEQNLNHDAMYWYRQDPGQGLRLIYYSQIVNDFQKGDIAEGYSVSREKKESFPLTVTSAQKNPTAFYLCASSIDPRDSYEQYFGPGTRLTVT.

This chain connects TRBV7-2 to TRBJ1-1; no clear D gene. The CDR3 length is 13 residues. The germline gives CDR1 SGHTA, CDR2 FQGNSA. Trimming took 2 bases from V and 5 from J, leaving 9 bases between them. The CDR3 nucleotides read TGTGCCAGCAGCTTAAAAGGGTCGACTGAAGCTTTCTTT. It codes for CASSLKGSTEAFF.

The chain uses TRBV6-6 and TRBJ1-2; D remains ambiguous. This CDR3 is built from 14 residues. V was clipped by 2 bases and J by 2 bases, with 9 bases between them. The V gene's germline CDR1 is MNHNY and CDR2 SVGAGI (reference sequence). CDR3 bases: TGTGCCAGCAGTTACCCGGACGGAAACTATGGCTACACCTTC. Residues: CASSYPDGNYGYTF.

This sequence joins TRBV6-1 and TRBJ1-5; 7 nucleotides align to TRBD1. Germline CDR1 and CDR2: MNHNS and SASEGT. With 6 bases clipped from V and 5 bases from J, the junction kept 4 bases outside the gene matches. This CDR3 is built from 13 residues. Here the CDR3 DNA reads TGTGCCAGCAGAAGGGGGCCACATCAGCCCCAGCATTTT. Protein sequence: CASRRGPHQPQHF.

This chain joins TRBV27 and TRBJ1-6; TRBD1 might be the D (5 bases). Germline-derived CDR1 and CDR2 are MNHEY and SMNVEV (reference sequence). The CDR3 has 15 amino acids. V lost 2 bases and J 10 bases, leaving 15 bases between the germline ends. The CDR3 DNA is TGTGCCAGCAGTTTAAGGGCAGGGACGGGCTCACCCCTCCACTTT. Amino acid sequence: CASSLRAGTGSPLHF.

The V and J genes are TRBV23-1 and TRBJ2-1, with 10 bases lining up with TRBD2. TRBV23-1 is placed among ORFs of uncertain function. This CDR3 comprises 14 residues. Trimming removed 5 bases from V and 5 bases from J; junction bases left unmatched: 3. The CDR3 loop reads CASSLGLADNEQFF. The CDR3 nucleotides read TGCGCCAGCAGTTTAGGACTAGCGGACAATGAGCAGTTCTTC.

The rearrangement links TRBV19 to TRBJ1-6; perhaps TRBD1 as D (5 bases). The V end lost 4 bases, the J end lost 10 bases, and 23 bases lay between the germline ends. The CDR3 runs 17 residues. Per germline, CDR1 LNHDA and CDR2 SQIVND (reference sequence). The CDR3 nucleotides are TGTGCCAGTAGTACGCTTACCGACAGCAGTCGGGGGTCACCCCTCCACTTT. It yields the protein CASSTLTDSSRGSPLHF.

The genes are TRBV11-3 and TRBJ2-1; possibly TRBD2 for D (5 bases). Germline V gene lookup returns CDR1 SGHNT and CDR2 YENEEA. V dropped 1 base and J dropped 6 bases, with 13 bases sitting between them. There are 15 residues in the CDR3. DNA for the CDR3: TGTGCCAGCAGCTTAGGCGGAGGTGGAAGCAATGAGCAGTTCTTC. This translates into CASSLGGGGSNEQFF. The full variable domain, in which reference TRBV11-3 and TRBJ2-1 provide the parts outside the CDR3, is EAGVVQSPRYKIIEKKQPVAFWCNPISGHNTLYWYLQNLGQGPELLIRYENEEAVDDSQLPKDRFSAERLKGVDSTLKIQPAELGDSAVYLCASSLGGGGSNEQFFGPGTRLTVL.

The CDR3 is CASSIRASGNTIYF. The CDR3 DNA reads as TGTGCCAGTAGTATTAGGGCCTCTGGAAACACCATATATTTT. The chain uses TRBV19 and TRBJ1-3; D gene uncertain. CDR1 is LNHDA, CDR2 SQIVND, per germline (reference sequence). The CDR3 is made up of 14 amino acids. The V end lost 3 bases, the J end lost 0 bases, and 6 bases lay between the germline ends. The complete variable domain, with remaining parts taken from reference TRBV19 and TRBJ1-3, reads DGGITQSPKYLFRKEGQNVTLSCEQNLNHDAMYWYRQDPGQGLRLIYYSQIVNDFQKGDIAEGYSVSREKKESFPLTVTSAQKNPTAFYLCASSIRASGNTIYFGEGSWLTVV.

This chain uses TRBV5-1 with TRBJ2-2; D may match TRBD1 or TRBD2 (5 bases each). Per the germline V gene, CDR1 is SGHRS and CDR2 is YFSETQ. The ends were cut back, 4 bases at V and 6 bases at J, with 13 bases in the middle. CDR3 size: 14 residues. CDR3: CASSRDPVAGELFF. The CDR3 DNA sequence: TGCGCCAGCAGCCGGGACCCCGTTGCCGGGGAGCTGTTTTTT. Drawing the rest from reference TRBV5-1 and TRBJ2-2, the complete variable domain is KAGVTQTPRYLIKTRGQQVTLSCSPISGHRSVSWYQQTPGQGLQFLFEYFSETQRNKGNFPGRFSGRQFSNSRSEMNVSTLELGDSALYLCASSRDPVAGELFFGEGSRLTVL.

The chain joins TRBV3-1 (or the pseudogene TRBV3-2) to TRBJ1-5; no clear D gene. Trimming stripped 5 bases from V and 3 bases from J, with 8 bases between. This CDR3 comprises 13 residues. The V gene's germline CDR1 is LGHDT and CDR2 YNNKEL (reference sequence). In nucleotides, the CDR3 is TGTGCCAGCAGCGGGAAGGACAATCAGCCCCAGCATTTT. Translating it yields CASSGKDNQPQHF.

The CDR3 nucleotides are TGTGCCAGCTCACCCGGGGGCGACAGCTATGGCTACACCTTC. Residues: CASSPGGDSYGYTF. This chain links TRBV18 with TRBJ1-2; tentative D call: TRBD1 (6 bases). The length of the CDR3 is 14 residues. The germline gives CDR1 KGHSH, CDR2 LQKENI. V lost 3 bases to trimming and J lost 4 bases, with 12 bases between them.

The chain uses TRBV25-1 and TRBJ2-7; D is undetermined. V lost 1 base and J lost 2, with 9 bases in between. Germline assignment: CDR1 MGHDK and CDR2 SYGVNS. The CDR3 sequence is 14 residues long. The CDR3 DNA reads TGTGCCAGCAGTGAATCCAGGTCCGCCTACGAGCAGTACTTC. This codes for CASSESRSAYEQYF.

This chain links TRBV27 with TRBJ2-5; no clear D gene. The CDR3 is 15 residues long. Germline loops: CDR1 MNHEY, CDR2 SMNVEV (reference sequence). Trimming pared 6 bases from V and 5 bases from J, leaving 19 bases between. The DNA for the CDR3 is TGTGCCAGCAGCCCTTCTTGGGGTACTCGGGAGACCCAGTACTTC. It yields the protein CASSPSWGTRETQYF.

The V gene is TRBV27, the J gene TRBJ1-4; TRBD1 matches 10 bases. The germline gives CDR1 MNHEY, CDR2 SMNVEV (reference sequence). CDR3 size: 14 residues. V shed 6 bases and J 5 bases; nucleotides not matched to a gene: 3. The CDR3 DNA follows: TGTGCCAGCAGACCGGGACAGGGGAATGAAAAACTGTTTTTT. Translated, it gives CASRPGQGNEKLFF.

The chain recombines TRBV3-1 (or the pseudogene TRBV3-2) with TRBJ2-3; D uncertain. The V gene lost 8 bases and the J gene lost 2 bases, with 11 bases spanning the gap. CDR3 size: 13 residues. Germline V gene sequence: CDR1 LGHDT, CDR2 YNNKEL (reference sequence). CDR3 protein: CASLDQFTDTQYF. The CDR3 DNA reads TGTGCCAGCCTGGACCAGTTCACAGATACGCAGTATTTT.

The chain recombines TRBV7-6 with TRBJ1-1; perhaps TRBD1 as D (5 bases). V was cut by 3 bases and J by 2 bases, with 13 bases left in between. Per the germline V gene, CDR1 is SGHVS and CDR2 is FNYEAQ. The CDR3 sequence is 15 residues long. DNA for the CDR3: TGTGCCAGCAGCTTGGGGTGGGGCGAAAACACTGAAGCTTTCTTT. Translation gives CASSLGWGENTEAFF.

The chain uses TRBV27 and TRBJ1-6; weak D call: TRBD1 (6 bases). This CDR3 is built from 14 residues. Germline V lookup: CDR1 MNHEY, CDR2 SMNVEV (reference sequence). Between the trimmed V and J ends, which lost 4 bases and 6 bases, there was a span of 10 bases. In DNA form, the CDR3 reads TGTGCCAGCAGTTGGGGGGCGAGTAATTCACCCCTCCACTTT. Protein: CASSWGASNSPLHF.

CDR3 protein: CASSPPGGPPDTQYF. The CDR3 DNA is TGTGCCAGCAGTCCCCCGGGAGGGCCTCCAGATACGCAGTATTTT. The chain combines TRBV28 with TRBJ2-3, with TRBD2 identical over 8 bases. V gave up 5 bases and J gave up 4 bases; unmatched junction bases: 8. CDR3 length equals 15 residues. Per germline, CDR1 MDHEN and CDR2 SYDVKM.

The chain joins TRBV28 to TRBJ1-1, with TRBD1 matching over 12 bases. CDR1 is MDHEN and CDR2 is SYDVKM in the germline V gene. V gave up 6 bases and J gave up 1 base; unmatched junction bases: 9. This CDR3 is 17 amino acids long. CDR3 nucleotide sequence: TGTGCCAGCAGAACCCGCGGGACAGGGGGCAAGAACACTGAAGCTTTCTTT. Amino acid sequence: CASRTRGTGGKNTEAFF.

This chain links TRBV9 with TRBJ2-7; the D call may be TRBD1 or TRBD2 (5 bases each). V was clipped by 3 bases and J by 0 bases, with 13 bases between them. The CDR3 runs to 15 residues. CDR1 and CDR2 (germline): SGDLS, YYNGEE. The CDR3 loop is CASSEGSVSSYEQYF. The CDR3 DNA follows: TGTGCCAGCAGCGAGGGGAGCGTGTCCTCCTACGAGCAGTACTTC.